A selection of T cell receptor beta chains follows, all from one sample in a study of shared clonotypes between healthy human individuals. TCRdb's copy holds only in-frame clones and misses some; the assay was immunoSEQ multiplex PCR. The profile covers over 2 million clones, with roughly 95% appearing a single time and 0.13% taken by the ten largest. Sequenced sample: naive CD4+ T cells sorted from blood. These receptors originate from a man between 18 and 35 years old in good health. Both conserved end residues are part of each CDR3. The order of the fields is J gene, clone size, V gene, D gene, CDR3 DNA, CDR3 protein. D genes are given only for firm matches. For some rows the clone size is stated as once, few or many, or as a class when expanded; others skip it.

TRBJ2-2	.	TRBV5-5	TRBD2	TGTGCCAGCAGCGTTCCGGGACTAGCGGGAGTAAACACCGGGGAGCTGTTTTTT	CASSVPGLAGVNTGELFF
TRBJ2-3	.	TRBV6-5	TRBD1	TGTGCCAGCAGTACCCCAGGGGGCGCGGGAGATACGCAGTATTTT	CASSTPGGAGDTQYF
TRBJ2-7	.	TRBV5-1	TRBD1	TGCGCCAGCAGCTTGGAGGGACAGGGGGCGGAGGAGCAGTACTTC	CASSLEGQGAEEQYF
TRBJ1-6	.	TRBV6-6	.	TGTGCCAGCAGTTGGGACGGGGGGCTTTCACCCCTCCACTTT	CASSWDGGLSPLHF
TRBJ2-1	.	TRBV5-1	.	TGCGCCAGCAGCTTGGTCGGGTCTCAAGGGGAGCAGTTCTTC	CASSLVGSQGEQFF
TRBJ2-4	once	TRBV27	.	TGTGCCAGCAGTCCGGGTGATCATGTTGTTCAGTACTTC	CASSPGDHVVQYF
TRBJ2-7	.	TRBV11-2	.	TGTGCCAGCAGCTTAGAAGTGGTCGGCCACGAGCAGTACTTC	CASSLEVVGHEQYF
TRBJ2-5	.	TRBV18	.	TGTGCCAGCTCACAGAATCTGGTGGAGACCCAGTACTTC	CASSQNLVETQYF
TRBJ1-3	.	TRBV7-2	.	TGTGCCAGCCAGTCAAGGGCAGGTCCTGGAAACACCATATATTTT	CASQSRAGPGNTIYF
TRBJ2-1	.	TRBV6-1	.	TGTGCCAGCAGAGGGACTCAGATCCGAAATGAGCAGTTCTTC	CASRGTQIRNEQFF
TRBJ1-4	.	TRBV7-8	.	TGTGCCAGCAGCTTATCTGGGCCAACTAATGAAAAACTGTTTTTT	CASSLSGPTNEKLFF
TRBJ2-2	.	TRBV5-1	.	TGCGCCAGCAGCTTGGGTGCAGGGAACACCGGGGAGCTGTTTTTT	CASSLGAGNTGELFF
TRBJ2-7	.	TRBV5-1	TRBD1	TGCGCCAGCAGCTTGTTACTCCCGGGACAGGGTAACCACGAGCAGTACTTC	CASSLLLPGQGNHEQYF
TRBJ2-5	.	TRBV9	.	TGTGCCAGCAGCGTACAGTATCAAGAGACCCAGTACTTC	CASSVQYQETQYF
TRBJ1-3	.	TRBV10-1	TRBD1	TGCGCCACCACACAGGGACAGGGGCCTGGAAACACCATATATTTT	CATTQGQGPGNTIYF
TRBJ2-3	.	TRBV6-1	TRBD2	TGTGCCAGCAGCTCTAGCGGGGCGGGCACAGATACGCAGTATTTT	CASSSSGAGTDTQYF
TRBJ2-7	.	TRBV6-5	.	TGTGCCAGCAGTCGAGCCCCAAACTCCTACGAGCAGTACTTC	CASSRAPNSYEQYF
TRBJ2-7	.	TRBV4-1	.	TGCGCCAGCAGCCAAGCAGAAAGCCTAGGAGGGGACGAGCAGTACTTC	CASSQAESLGGDEQYF
TRBJ1-1	once	TRBV6-1	.	TGTGCCAGCAGCCAAACAGGCATGAACACTGAAGCTTTCTTT	CASSQTGMNTEAFF
TRBJ2-2	.	TRBV30	.	TGTGCCTGGAGTATTACAACCGGGGAGCTGTTTTTT	CAWSITTGELFF
TRBJ2-2	.	TRBV6-1	.	TGTGCCAGCAGTGAAGATGGCCGAGACACCGGGGAGCTGTTTTTT	CASSEDGRDTGELFF
TRBJ2-5	.	TRBV5-4	.	TGTGCCAGCAGCCCGAGGGCTCCTCCCCTGGAGACCCAGTACTTC	CASSPRAPPLETQYF
TRBJ1-4	few	TRBV2	TRBD1	TGTGCCAGCAGTGATTCTCCGGGACAGGGGGCGAAACTGTTTTTT	CASSDSPGQGAKLFF
TRBJ1-5	.	TRBV6-5	.	TGTGCCAGCAGTCCGGAGCTAGCCAGCAATCAGCCCCAGCATTTT	CASSPELASNQPQHF
TRBJ1-6	.	TRBV4-3	.	TGCGCCAGCAGCCAAGTGGGGCAGAATAATTCACCCCTCCACTTT	CASSQVGQNNSPLHF
TRBJ2-1	.	TRBV28	.	TGTGCCAGCAGTTTAAAAGGTCGTGAGCAGTTCTTC	CASSLKGREQFF
TRBJ1-3	.	TRBV30	.	TGTGCCTGTGTTTTTTACTCTGGAAACACCATATATTTT	CACVFYSGNTIYF
TRBJ2-4	.	TRBV5-1	.	TGCGCCAGCAGCTTGCGTACAGGGAGGGAAAACATTCAGTACTTC	CASSLRTGRENIQYF
TRBJ2-7	.	TRBV5-4	.	TGTGCCAGCAGCTTGGATAGAGGGTACTACGAGCAGTACTTC	CASSLDRGYYEQYF
TRBJ2-1	once	TRBV28	TRBD2	TGTGCCAGCATCGGGGGGGGCACTGAGCAGTTCTTC	CASIGGGTEQFF
TRBJ1-2	.	TRBV5-4	TRBD1	TGTGCCAGCAGCTCTCCTTGGCAGGGGGCCTATGGCTACACCTTC	CASSSPWQGAYGYTF
TRBJ2-2	.	TRBV14	.	TGTGCCAGCAGCCACTGGTTAACCGGGGAGCTGTTTTTT	CASSHWLTGELFF
TRBJ2-5	.	TRBV18	.	TGTGCCAGCTCACCGGGACCGAGAAGCGAGACCCAGTACTTC	CASSPGPRSETQYF
TRBJ1-2	.	TRBV19	.	TGTGCCAGTAGTATCGGGGCCTTTCATGGCTACACCTTC	CASSIGAFHGYTF
TRBJ2-3	.	TRBV11-2	.	TGTGCCAGCAGCCCCCCCCGACGGACTCGCGGGGACACTTCGGATACGCAGTATTTT	CASSPPRRTRGDTSDTQYF
TRBJ1-6	.	TRBV10-3	.	TGTGCCGCTACACAGGAAACCATTAATAATTCACCCCTCCACTTT	CAATQETINNSPLHF
TRBJ2-5	.	TRBV30	TRBD2	TGTGCCTGGAGTACAGCTAGGACTAGCGGGGCTCCCGGGGAGACCCAGTACTTC	CAWSTARTSGAPGETQYF
TRBJ1-6	.	TRBV2	TRBD1	TGTGCCAGCAGTGAGCTTGGACAGGGAGTAGGTTCACCCCTCCACTTT	CASSELGQGVGSPLHF
TRBJ1-2	.	TRBV18	TRBD1	TGTGCCAGCTCACCTATTGGACAGGGGAACCGCTATGGCTACACCTTC	CASSPIGQGNRYGYTF
TRBJ1-5	few	TRBV2	.	TGTGCCAGCAGGGGGAATAGCAATCAGCCCCAGCATTTT	CASRGNSNQPQHF
TRBJ1-5	once	TRBV7-9	.	TGTGCCAGCAGTTTGACGGAAAGCAATCAGCCCCAGCATTTT	CASSLTESNQPQHF
TRBJ1-2	.	TRBV10-3	TRBD1	TGTGCCATCAGTGAGATTGGGACAGGCGCTGGCTACACCTTC	CAISEIGTGAGYTF
TRBJ2-7	.	TRBV15	TRBD2	TGTGCCACCAGCAGGGATCCGGCTAGCGGGAGGTCCTCCCACTACGAGCAGTACTTC	CATSRDPASGRSSHYEQYF
TRBJ1-2	.	TRBV6-4	.	TGTGCCAGCAGCCCGGGGGGGAATGGCTACACCTTC	CASSPGGNGYTF
TRBJ2-5	once	TRBV5-4	TRBD2	TGTGCCAGCAGCTTGGATCCTAGCGGGACCCAGTACTTC	CASSLDPSGTQYF
TRBJ1-2	.	TRBV27	.	TGTGCCAGCAGACCCGGACAGTCCCCTCACCGCTATGGCTACACCTTC	CASRPGQSPHRYGYTF
TRBJ2-7	.	TRBV5-4	.	TGTGCCAGCCGCTACAGGGAACCCTACGAGCAGTACTTC	CASRYREPYEQYF
TRBJ1-5	.	TRBV18	TRBD1	TGTGCCAGCTCACCACAATCGACAGGGGGCCTCGGTCAGCCCCAGCATTTT	CASSPQSTGGLGQPQHF
TRBJ1-2	.	TRBV7-9	TRBD1	TGTGCCAGCACCACGGACAGGGGAGGAAACTATGGCTACACCTTC	CASTTDRGGNYGYTF
TRBJ2-7	.	TRBV19	.	TGTGCCAGTAGTATGGTATCTCAGGGACGGTCCTACGAGCAGTACTTC	CASSMVSQGRSYEQYF
TRBJ2-1	.	TRBV9	.	TGTGCCAGCAGCGTAGCCACCTCCTACAATGAGCAGTTCTTC	CASSVATSYNEQFF